This TCR beta chain comes out of a study of blood T cell repertoires in COVID-19. Overall study context: The analysed material was cDNA or gDNA that came from T cells, B-cell-depleted T cells, or PBMCs.

Profiling relied on immunoSEQ multiplex PCR, and the TCRdb table lists in-frame clones only, not all of them. The sample yields around 700,000 clones, approximately 90% seen once. The CDR3 length is 15 residues. In germline, CDR1 is SEHNR, CDR2 FQNEAQ (reference sequence). Trimming left V 1 base short and J 0 bases short, with 9 bases between. This chain joins TRBV7-9 and TRBJ1-2, with no clear D. This clonotype was sampled from a woman aged 18-29 years with acute or convalescent COVID-19. Sequencing was carried out using peripheral blood. CDR3 in DNA: TGTGCCAGCAGCTTAGGCCCGGGAGCTAACTATGGCTACACCTTC. Its protein is CASSLGPGANYGYTF.